Sequencing of this T cell receptor (beta chain) was carried out in a study of identifying expanded T cells in peripheral blood (dated by TCRdb to the late 2010s). Background for the entire study: Technical replicates were generated by sequencing separate aliquots of the same genomic DNA pool, and four replicates were compared pairwise.

This clone was seen only once. The antigen it recognizes is unknown. No much larger clonotype is one base removed from it; base qualities were not supplied. TCRbeta CDR3 regions were profiled by bias-controlled multiplex PCR amplification of genomic DNA with the immunoSEQ Assay. The authors processed their data as follows. The absolute abundance of each unique TCRbeta CDR3 region was quantified after sequences were collapsed and filtered. Differential abundance was tested with a binomial (Fisher-equivalent) model and with a beta-binomial model adding time-dependent variance fitted from healthy donors. Clones with fewer than 5 combined templates were removed, and differential abundance was called for clones with a Benjamini-Hochberg FDR below 0.01. Using the form v = (b*log(k)+a)^2, the beta-binomial variance was modeled as a function of the total template count across the two samples. In TCRdb, the immuneACCESS table is reduced to in-frame sequences with V and J assigned. These tables do not hold every clone; where another copy was compared, an unresolved V gene accounts for under half, and the others remain unexplained. V, J and clone size are taken as reported in that table, and D and trimming were inferred from the DNA itself. The sample includes 60,000 to 80,000 clones, with roughly 90% observed a single time. 3% to 4% of the sample goes to the ten largest clones.

Beyond this particular receptor, the publication reports: For all healthy donors, the variance in clone template counts between two-week samples rose significantly as total template count increased. It was expected by the authors that biological variance in healthy repertoires might increase further over much longer intervals, such as months to years. Across all healthy-donor time intervals, the beta-binomial model significantly cut both the number of clones called differentially abundant and the false-positive rate. Approximately 1.2 differentially abundant clones were flagged by the binomial model between technical replicates, whereas about 16 and 20 were flagged over about two weeks and four weeks, respectively.

During the collection period, no infections or other immune events were recorded for the healthy donors. Blood repertoires from healthy donors were used as a training cohort for calibrating time-dependent variance in a beta-binomial model of differential abundance of T-cell clones. The training cohort comprised approximately ten healthy donors, 3 female and 7 male. Donor ages ranged from about 29 to 65 years, with an average of around 45 years. Whole blood from each healthy donor was obtained from a commercial supplier and was collected at three time points roughly 13 days apart. Genomic DNA was extracted from unsorted whole blood for immunosequencing. The TCR comes from a person aged 18 to 70 in good health. What was sequenced was blood.

CDR3 sequence: CASSQERGTGPYF. The nucleotides read TGTGCCAGCAGCCAAGAACGTGGGACAGGGCCATACTTC. Recombination joined TRBV4-2 with TRBJ2-7, with 9 bases matching TRBD1. V loses 0 bases at its end and J loses 13 bases; junction bases beyond the gene matches: 7. The germline V gene provides CDR1 LGHNA and CDR2 YNFKEQ. The CDR3 starts with the cysteine, ends with the phenylalanine, and has 13 residues. Of the read, only the CDR3 DNA is kept; its 39 bases are in frame from base 1.